Listed below are T cell receptor beta chains from one sample, sequenced in a study of immune reconstitution after stem cell transplant in scleroderma. TCRdb reprocessed the RT-PCR reads via MiXCR and lists one record per CDR3 protein. The sample lists about 1,400 distinct CDR3 sequences, around a sixth occurring once. The material was obtained before or after autologous hematopoietic stem cell transplantation (not recorded which). The receptor source for this set is a female donor with systemic sclerosis. The CDR3 runs from the conserved cysteine through the conserved F or W. The D gene is left open where the match is weak. Part of the rows lack a size; the others show once, few, many or a class for expanded clones.

abundance,v_gene,j_gene,len,d_gene,CDR3nt,CDR3aa
-,TRBV19,TRBJ2-1,15,-,TGTGCCAGTAGTCCACGGGCGGTGAGTGTAAATGAGCAGTTCTTC,CASSPRAVSVNEQFF
medium-sized,TRBV5-5,TRBJ2-1,17,TRBD2,TGTGCCAGCAGCTCCTTCGGAGCGGGGTTAACCTACAATGAGCAGTTCTTC,CASSSFGAGLTYNEQFF
-,TRBV20-1,TRBJ2-1,12,-,TGCAGTCCTAGGAGGGGTGAAAATGAGCAGTTCTTC,CSPRRGENEQFF
large,TRBV15,TRBJ2-4,14,TRBD2,TGTGCCACCAGAGAAGGCGGGGGGCGCAACATTCAGTACTTC,CATREGGGRNIQYF
-,TRBV2,TRBJ2-3,13,-,TGTGCCAGCGAGTCTCCCCCCGGGGATACGCAGTATTTT,CASESPPGDTQYF
-,TRBV20-1,TRBJ2-2,15,TRBD1,TGCAGTGCTAGACGGACAGGGACCCACACCGGGGAGCTGTTTTTT,CSARRTGTHTGELFF
-,TRBV28,TRBJ2-3,16,TRBD1,TGTGCCAGCAACCGAAGGACAGGGATCCCCACAGATACGCAGTATTTT,CASNRRTGIPTDTQYF
few,TRBV5-1,TRBJ2-2,16,-,TGCGCCAGCAGCTCGATAGCGGTTGCGAACACCGGGGAGCTGTTTTTT,CASSSIAVANTGELFF
medium-sized,TRBV27,TRBJ2-2,16,TRBD1,TGTGCCAGCAGTCTAGATGGACAGGTCCTCACCGGGGAGCTGTTTTTT,CASSLDGQVLTGELFF
-,TRBV7-2,TRBJ2-7,15,TRBD1,TGTGCCAGCAGCTTACCGGGACAGACGAGCTACGAGCAGTACTTC,CASSLPGQTSYEQYF
medium-sized,TRBV6-2/TRBV6-3,TRBJ1-5,16,-,TGTGCCAGCAGTTACGGGGTCGAAGGGAGCAATCAGCCCCAGCATTTT,CASSYGVEGSNQPQHF
-,TRBV7-2,TRBJ2-2,15,TRBD1,TGTGCCAGCCTAAGGGACAGGCGTTCCACCGGGGAGCTGCTTTTT,CASLRDRRSTGELLF
-,TRBV5-4,TRBJ1-2,13,TRBD1,TGTGCCAGCAGCTTCCGGGACAGGGAGGGCTACACCTTC,CASSFRDREGYTF
medium-sized,TRBV29-1,TRBJ1-1,14,-,TGCAGCGTAGCTAGGACAACTGGGAACACTGAAGCTTTCTTT,CSVARTTGNTEAFF
hyperexpanded,TRBV7-2,TRBJ1-2,13,-,TGTGCCGGGGAGGACGGCGCTGACTATGGCTACACCTTC,CAGEDGADYGYTF
-,TRBV15,TRBJ1-1,13,-,TGTGCCACCAGCAGAGATCGTTCAGGGCGAGCTTTCTTT,CATSRDRSGRAFF
large,TRBV4-2,TRBJ2-3,12,-,TGTGCCAGCAGCCAAGAGTACTTTACGCAGTATTTT,CASSQEYFTQYF
-,TRBV12-3/TRBV12-4,TRBJ2-1,15,TRBD2,TGTGCCAGCAGGCGACTAGCGGGGGATTACAATGAGCAGTTCTTC,CASRRLAGDYNEQFF
medium-sized,TRBV29-1,TRBJ2-1,14,-,TGCAGCGTTGCTAGGACGAACATGGGAAATGAGCAGTTCTTC,CSVARTNMGNEQFF
medium-sized,TRBV7-3,TRBJ2-7,13,TRBD1,TGTGCCAGCAGCAAACAGGGGGCCCACGAGCAGTACTTC,CASSKQGAHEQYF